A selection of T cell receptor beta chains follows, all from one sample in a study. TCRdb reprocessed the RT-PCR reads via MiXCR and lists one record per CDR3 protein. The table includes approximately 720,000 distinct CDR3 sequences, approximately 15% detected once. Sequencing was performed on memory CD4+ T cells from blood. The receptors originated from a female donor in good health, serving as a healthy control. The CDR3 runs from the conserved cysteine through the conserved F or W.

TRBV7-2,18,TRBJ2-7,CASSLSTSGTLGSYEQYF
TRBV5-1,12,TRBJ1-1,CASSLAGESAVF
TRBV3-1,15,TRBJ2-5,CASSQVGRKQETQYF
TRBV5-1,15,TRBJ1-2,CASSAGQGTNYGYTF
TRBV20-1,12,TRBJ1-1,CSARQGNAEAFF
TRBV20-1,16,TRBJ1-5,CSARLGGESDRQPQHF
TRBV18,18,TRBJ1-1,CASSPSPGTAILNTEAFF
TRBV7-2,16,TRBJ2-7,CASSLSIAGASYEQYF
TRBV7-9,13,TRBJ2-4,CASSRLGTNIQYF
TRBV12-3/TRBV12-4,16,TRBJ1-1,CASSSTDRGGRAEAFF
TRBV4-1,17,TRBJ2-3,CASSHPPGQGVPDTQYF
TRBV5-4,15,TRBJ1-4,CASSSRQGTNEKLFF
TRBV10-3,14,TRBJ2-7,CATLQGPSSYEQYF
TRBV14,15,TRBJ1-1,CASSQSAGGWTEAFF
TRBV4-2,15,TRBJ2-1,CASSQGGARGNEQFF
TRBV9,12,TRBJ2-1,CASSGVYNEQFF
TRBV11-3,15,TRBJ2-1,CASSQGLAGNNEQFF
TRBV12-3/TRBV12-4,14,TRBJ1-5,CASSHGQGNQPQHF
TRBV7-2,14,TRBJ1-5,CASSHDNSNQPQHF
TRBV6-5,12,TRBJ2-3,CASRRTSDTQYF